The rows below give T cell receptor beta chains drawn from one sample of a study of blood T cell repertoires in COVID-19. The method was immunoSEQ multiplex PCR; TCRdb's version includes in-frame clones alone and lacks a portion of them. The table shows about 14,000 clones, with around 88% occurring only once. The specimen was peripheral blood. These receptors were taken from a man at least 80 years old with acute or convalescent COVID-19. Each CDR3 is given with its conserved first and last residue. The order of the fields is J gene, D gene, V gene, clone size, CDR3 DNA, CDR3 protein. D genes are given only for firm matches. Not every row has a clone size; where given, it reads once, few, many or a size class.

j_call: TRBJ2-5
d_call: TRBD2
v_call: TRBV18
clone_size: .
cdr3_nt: TGTGCCAGCTCACCACAAACTAGCGGGGGGCAAGAGACCCAGTACTTC
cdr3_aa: CASSPQTSGGQETQYF

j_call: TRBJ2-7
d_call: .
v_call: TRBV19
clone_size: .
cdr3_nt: TGTGCCAGTACCCCGGACAGTTCCCGAGAGCAGTACTTC
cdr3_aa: CASTPDSSREQYF

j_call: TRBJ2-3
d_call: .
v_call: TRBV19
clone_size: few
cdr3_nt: TGTGCCAGTAGTATAGATGGCCCCCCAGATACGCAGTATTTT
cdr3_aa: CASSIDGPPDTQYF

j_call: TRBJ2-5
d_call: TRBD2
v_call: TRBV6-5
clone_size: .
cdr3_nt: TGTGCCATACGCGGGGGGGGCTGGGGGGAGACCCAGTACTTC
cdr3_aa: CAIRGGGWGETQYF

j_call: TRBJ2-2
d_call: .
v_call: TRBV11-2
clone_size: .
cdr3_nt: TGTGCCAGCATCCTGCGGGGCGGACCCCTACGGGGTAACACCGGGGAGCTGTTTTTT
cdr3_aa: CASILRGGPLRGNTGELFF

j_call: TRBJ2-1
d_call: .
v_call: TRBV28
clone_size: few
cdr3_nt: TGTGCCAGCAGTAGCTACGGCTACGGGTACAATGAGCAGTTCTTC
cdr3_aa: CASSSYGYGYNEQFF

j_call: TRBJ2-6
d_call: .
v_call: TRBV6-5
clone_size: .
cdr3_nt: TGTGCCAGCAGTTCCCCGGCTGGGGCCAACGTCCTGACTTTC
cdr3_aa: CASSSPAGANVLTF

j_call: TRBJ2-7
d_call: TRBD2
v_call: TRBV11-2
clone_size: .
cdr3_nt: TGTGCCAGCCTAGCGGGCTCCTACGAGCAGTACTTC
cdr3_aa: CASLAGSYEQYF

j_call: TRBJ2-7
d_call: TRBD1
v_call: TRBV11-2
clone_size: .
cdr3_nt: TGTGCCAGCAGATGGGCGGCAGGGGGCCACGAGCAGTACTTC
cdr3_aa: CASRWAAGGHEQYF

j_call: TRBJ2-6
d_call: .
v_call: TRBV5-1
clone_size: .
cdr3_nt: TGCGCCAGCAGCACCCGAGGCTATTCTGGGGCCAACGTCCTGACTTTC
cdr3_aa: CASSTRGYSGANVLTF

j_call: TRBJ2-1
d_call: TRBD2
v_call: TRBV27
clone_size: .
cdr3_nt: TGTGCCAGCAGTTTAAGGCCCACTTTTGGGCGGGGGGGTTACAATGAGCAGTTCTTC
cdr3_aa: CASSLRPTFGRGGYNEQFF

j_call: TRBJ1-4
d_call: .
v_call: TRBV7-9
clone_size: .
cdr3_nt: TGTGCCAGCAGCTTAGCGAGGGGGTCTAGTGAAAAACTGTTTTTT
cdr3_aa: CASSLARGSSEKLFF

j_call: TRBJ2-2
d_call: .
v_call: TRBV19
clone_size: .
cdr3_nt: TGTGCCAGTAGTATAGGACAGGAGAACACCGGGGAGCTGTTTTTT
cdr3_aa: CASSIGQENTGELFF

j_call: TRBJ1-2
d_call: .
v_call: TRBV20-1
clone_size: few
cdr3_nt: TGCAGTGCTAGTGGCGGTTCAAGTACTAACTATGGCTACACCTTC
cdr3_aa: CSASGGSSTNYGYTF

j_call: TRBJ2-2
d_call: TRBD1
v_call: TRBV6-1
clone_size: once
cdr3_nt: TGTGCCAGCAGTGAACGCGGCAGGGGGCGCATCTTAGTCACCGGGGAGCTGTTTTTT
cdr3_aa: CASSERGRGRILVTGELFF

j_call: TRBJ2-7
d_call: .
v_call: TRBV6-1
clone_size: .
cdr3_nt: TGTGCCAGCAGTGAGCGGGTGAGCTCCTACGAGCAGTACTTC
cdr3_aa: CASSERVSSYEQYF

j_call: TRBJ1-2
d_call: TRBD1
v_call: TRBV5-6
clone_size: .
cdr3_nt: TGTGCCAGCAGCTCAGTGGACAGGGAGTTGGGAGGCTACACCTTC
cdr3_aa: CASSSVDRELGGYTF

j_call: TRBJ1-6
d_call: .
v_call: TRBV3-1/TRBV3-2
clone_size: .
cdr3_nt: TGTGCCAGCAGCCAAGGGGGCGCGTCCTATAATTCACCCCTCCACTTT
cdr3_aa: CASSQGGASYNSPLHF

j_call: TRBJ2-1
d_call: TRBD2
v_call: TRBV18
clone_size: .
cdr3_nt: TGTGCCAGCTCAACCCGCGGGGGGGGTTCCTACAATGAGCAGTTCTTC
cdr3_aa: CASSTRGGGSYNEQFF

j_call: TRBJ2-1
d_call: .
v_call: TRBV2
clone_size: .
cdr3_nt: TGTGCCAGCAGTTCAGGGAAATTGACCCACAATGAGCAGTTCTTC
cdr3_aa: CASSSGKLTHNEQFF

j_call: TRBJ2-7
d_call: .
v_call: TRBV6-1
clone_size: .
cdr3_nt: TGTGCCAGCAGTGAATCCGGGTTAGCCTACGAGCAGTACTTC
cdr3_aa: CASSESGLAYEQYF

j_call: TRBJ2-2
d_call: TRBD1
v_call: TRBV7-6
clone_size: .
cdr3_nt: TGTGCCAGCAGCCAAACCCTAGCTGAGGACAGGGGCAACACCGGGGAGCTGTTTTTT
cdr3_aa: CASSQTLAEDRGNTGELFF

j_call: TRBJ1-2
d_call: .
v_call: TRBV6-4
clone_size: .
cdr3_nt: TGTGCCAGCAGTCCAGGGGTTACCTATGGCTACACCTTC
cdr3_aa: CASSPGVTYGYTF

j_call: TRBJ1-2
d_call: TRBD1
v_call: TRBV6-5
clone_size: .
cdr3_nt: TGTGCCAGCAGTTACGACACGGGACAGGGGGCGGAGGGCTACACCTTC
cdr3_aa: CASSYDTGQGAEGYTF

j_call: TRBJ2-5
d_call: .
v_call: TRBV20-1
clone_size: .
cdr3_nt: TGCAGCGCGACTCCAACGGAGACCCAGTACTTC
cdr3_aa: CSATPTETQYF

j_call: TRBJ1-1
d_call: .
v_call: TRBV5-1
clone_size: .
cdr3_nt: TGCGCCAGCAGTGTTGAAGGGAGAGTGGACACTGAAGCTTTCTTT
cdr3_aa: CASSVEGRVDTEAFF

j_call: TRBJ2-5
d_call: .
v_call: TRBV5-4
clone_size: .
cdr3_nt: TGTGCCAGCAGCTTGCTCAGTGCTCGTGGGACCCAGTACTTC
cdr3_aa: CASSLLSARGTQYF

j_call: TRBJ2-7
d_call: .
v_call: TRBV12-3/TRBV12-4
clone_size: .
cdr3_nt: TGTGCCAGCAGTTTGAGGGAGAAGTACGAGCAGTACTTC
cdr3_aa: CASSLREKYEQYF